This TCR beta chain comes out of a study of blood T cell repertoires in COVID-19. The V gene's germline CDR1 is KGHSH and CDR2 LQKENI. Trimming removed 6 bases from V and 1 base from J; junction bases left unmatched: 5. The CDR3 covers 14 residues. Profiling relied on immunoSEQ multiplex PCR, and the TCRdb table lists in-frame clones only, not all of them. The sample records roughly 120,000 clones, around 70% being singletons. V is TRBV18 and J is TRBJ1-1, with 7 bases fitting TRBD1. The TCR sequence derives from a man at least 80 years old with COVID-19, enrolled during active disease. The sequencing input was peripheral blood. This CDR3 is CASSSQGGNTEAFF. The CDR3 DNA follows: TGTGCCAGCTCGTCCCAGGGGGGGAACACTGAAGCTTTCTTT.